The source of this T cell receptor beta chain is a study of blood T cell repertoires in COVID-19. About the research overall: Collection of acute and convalescent COVID-19 samples took place in the United States, Italy and Spain. Sources were T cells, B-cell-depleted T cells, or PBMCs; the material itself was cDNA or gDNA.

In the authors' methods: How many nucleated cells were present was estimated from reference gene primer amplification. Sequencing was performed with immunoSEQ multiplex PCR; in TCRdb, only in-frame clones are kept and a portion is missing. The V and J calls and the clone size are those of that table, but D and trimming were determined from the DNA. The table records more than 45,000 clones, approximately 87% of them present only once. Germline CDR1 reads SGHVS; CDR2 reads FQNEAQ. The CDR3 has 15 amino acids. V dropped 2 bases and J dropped 5; count of bases not matched to a gene: 7. This TCR was recovered from a human donor in a cohort sampled during active COVID-19. This sequence joins TRBV7-8 and TRBJ1-1; 8 nucleotides agree with TRBD1. Sequencing was done on a sample of peripheral blood. The CDR3 DNA is TGTGCCAGCAGCTTATGGGTACAGGGGGGAACTGAAGCTTTCTTT. This encodes CASSLWVQGGTEAFF.